This T cell receptor (beta chain) appears in the sequencing data of a study of T cell responses to AZD1222 COVID-19 vaccine (dated by TCRdb to about 2021). Study-level background: TCR sequencing was performed for 230 to 250 trial participants, of whom around 200 were given two doses of AZD1222 and 26 were given two doses of MenACWY control vaccine. Enrollment into the trials was organized by age into subgroups of 18-55, 56-69 and 70-plus years, and those subgroups contained about 160, 30 and 59 TCR-sequenced participants, respectively. What the research found in general, with its limitations: Conclusions about previously exposed vaccinees are limited because only six or seven AZD1222 recipients were SARS-CoV-2 seropositive at baseline. No day 14 peak-response samples were available, so repertoires were characterized only after the peak T cell response. Participants were mostly white British, with more females than males. The authors suggested clonal diversity may have been underestimated. Reportedly, close to half of the unique spike-specific TCRs recognized epitopes lying outside the regions that are mutated in the B.1.351 and B.1.1.7 variants. A significant rise in spike-specific TCR breadth and depth was observed after two AZD1222 doses relative to day 0 and relative to MenACWY recipients. The vaccine-associated CD4 TCRs covered the entire spike protein, and the dominant responses fell in regions 160-218 and 743-854. The 56-69-year group was small, and its depth increase did not reach significance, likely because of low power.

The sample's time point, from its label and the paper: about 28 days (+/-7) after the second vaccine dose. The treatment or condition label on this specimen signifies: meningococcal conjugate vaccine given as trial control. The vaccinee samples were drawn from two UK trials, COV001 and COV002, one of which was a single-blind randomized controlled phase 2/3 trial testing AZD1222 (ChAdOx1 nCoV-19) in healthy adults. Trial participant PBMC samples were collected at day 0 and day 28 after the second dose for TCRbeta chain sequencing. The germline V end is reduced by 3 bases and the J end by 5 bases; junction bases left unmatched: 5. CDR1 and CDR2 are read off the germline V gene as SGDLS and YYNGEE. The CDR3 contains 14 residues, cysteine and phenylalanine counted. Just the 42-base CDR3 DNA is kept, in frame starting at base 1. The CDR3 regions of human TCRbeta chains were analyzed by immunosequencing. The paper's processing steps were these. TCRs in the repertoires were compared against a reference library of SARS-CoV-2-specific TCRs that had been generated with the MIRA antigen-specificity platform. Breadth was defined as the fraction of unique TCRs that were SARS-CoV-2-associated. Depth was defined as the fraction of total T cells that were SARS-CoV-2-associated. Using the MIRA data, every spike-specific TCR was mapped to the spike region that the TCR reacted to and assigned to either a CD4 or a CD8 class. Log10-transformed breadth and depth values were compared by one-way ANOVA with Sidak's multiple comparisons tests. The immuneACCESS repertoire file appears here via TCRdb, limited to in-frame rearrangements. These files lack a portion of the clones; in checked studies, under half of the deficit traces to unresolved V genes, and the cause of the others is not known. The DNA was the basis for D and trimming; V, J and clone size are from that table. The sample table holds about 66,000 clones, of which 88% were seen once. The top ten clonotypes cover 4% to 5.5% of the sample.

Worth noting for this clone: It has no known antigen specificity. Nothing much larger sits one base from this clone, and base qualities are not available.

This TCR was recovered from an adult who received the MenACWY meningococcal vaccine as a control. This chain joins TRBV9 to TRBJ1-5; 7 nucleotides in the junction match TRBD1. The sequences come from peripheral blood, collected 28 days after the second dose of the MenACWY control vaccine. The CDR3 corresponds to CASSAGQRDQPQHF. The bases read TGTGCCAGCAGCGCGGGACAGAGAGATCAGCCCCAGCATTTT.